Below are 8 T cell receptor beta chains sequenced from a single sample in a study of T cell clones after liver transplantation (dated by TCRdb to 2018 to 2020). Preparation of the library involved the immunoSEQ multiplex PCR assay. The table was pulled from immuneACCESS by TCRdb, which kept in-frame rearrangements only. Such tables lose some clones; where checked, under half of the loss comes from unresolved V genes, and the rest has no known cause. For this sample the table gives roughly 80,000 clones, of which around 78% were detected only once. Clones ranked in the top ten supply roughly 3% of the sample. Sequenced material: CD4+ T cells from blood, taken at the 22-month timepoint. The receptors were sampled from a human patient who received a liver transplant. Because of the transplant, the T cells may be the graft donor's rather than the patient's own.

This clone has only a few counts. In DNA, the CDR3 is TGTGCCAGCAGCAACTCGGGACTAGCGGGAACCTACGAGCAGTACTTC. As protein: CASSNSGLAGTYEQYF. The V call is TRBV14, the J call TRBJ2-7, with 13 bases aligning to TRBD2. There are 16 residues in the CDR3. Per germline, CDR1 SGHDN and CDR2 FVKESK. V gave up 5 bases and J gave up 2 bases; unmatched junction bases: 6. Variable domain in full (rest from reference TRBV14 and TRBJ2-7): EAGVTQFPSHSVIEKGQTVTLRCDPISGHDNLYWYRRVMGKEIKFLLHFVKESKQDESGMPNNRFLAERTGGTYSTLKVQPAELEDSGVYFCASSNSGLAGTYEQYFGPGTRLTVT.

The V gene is TRBV7-3, the J gene TRBJ2-1, with D possibly matching TRBD1 (6 bases). Germline CDR1 SGHTA, CDR2 FQGTGA. This CDR3 region has 13 residues. Trimming stripped 1 base from V and 9 bases from J, with 10 bases between. CDR3 region: CASSLKGVGEQFF. The CDR3 DNA is TGTGCCAGCAGCTTAAAGGGGGTTGGTGAGCAGTTCTTC.

The chain links TRBV28 to TRBJ2-3; D is possibly TRBD2 (6 bases). Between the trimmed V and J ends, which lost 6 bases and 4 bases, there was a span of 14 bases. Germline V gene sequence: CDR1 MDHEN, CDR2 SYDVKM. The CDR3 is 14 amino acids. The CDR3 loop is CASSLGGGADTQYF. DNA of the CDR3: TGTGCCAGCAGCCTCGGGGGAGGTGCAGATACGCAGTATTTT.

The rearrangement links TRBV18 to TRBJ1-1; no definite D call. Germline loops: CDR1 KGHSH, CDR2 LQKENI. This CDR3 is built from 15 residues. V was clipped by 2 bases and J by 5 bases, with 15 bases between them. CDR3: CASSPFDQSGTEAFF. The DNA of the CDR3 is TGTGCCAGCTCACCATTTGACCAATCTGGAACTGAAGCTTTCTTT.

The chain couples TRBV7-3 to TRBJ2-3, with TRBD1 as a possible D gene (5 bases). CDR3 size: 15 residues. V was trimmed by 3 bases and J by 6 bases, leaving 16 bases between them. Germline lookup yields CDR1 SGHTA and CDR2 FQGTGA. CDR3: CASSLGPIVGDTQYF. CDR3 nucleotide sequence: TGTGCCAGCAGCTTGGGGCCAATTGTTGGGGATACGCAGTATTTT.

This rearrangement joins TRBV5-1 to TRBJ2-1, with D possibly TRBD2 on 5 matching bases. CDR1 is SGHRS, CDR2 YFSETQ, per germline. Trimming took 0 bases from V and 11 from J, leaving 18 bases between them. The CDR3 length is 15 residues. The DNA of the CDR3 is TGCGCCAGCAGCTTGGGGCATGGCCCCGGGGATCAGCAGTTCTTC. Translated, it gives CASSLGHGPGDQQFF.

This sequence joins TRBV27 and TRBJ1-2, with TRBD1 matching over 8 bases. Unmatched junction bases numbered 7, after V lost 3 bases and J lost 7 bases. Germline CDR1 is MNHEY and CDR2 is SMNVEV (reference sequence). This CDR3 has 14 residues. The DNA of the CDR3 is TGTGCCAGCAGTTTCAGGGGGCGAGAGGGTGGCTACACCTTC. The encoded protein is CASSFRGREGGYTF.

As to this clone: The same CDR3 is also encoded by other DNA sequences in this sample. The V and J genes are TRBV6-1 and TRBJ2-1, with 11 bases that match TRBD1. The germline gives CDR1 MNHNS, CDR2 SASEGT. The length of the CDR3 is 15 residues. Trimming removed 7 bases from V and 7 bases from J; junction bases left unmatched: 9. The CDR3 loop is CASTWGQGVGNEQFF. In DNA, the CDR3 is TGTGCCAGCACTTGGGGACAGGGGGTAGGAAATGAGCAGTTCTTC.